The 14 T cell receptor beta chains below all came from one sample that was sequenced in a study of PD-L1 blockade in urothelial cancer (dated by TCRdb to 2016 to 2017). The sample's time point label, in plain terms: peripheral blood 6 weeks after treatment start. Receptor libraries were prepared by the immunoSEQ multiplex PCR assay. The table comes from immuneACCESS by way of TCRdb, which keeps in-frame sequences with V and J called. Part of the clones is missing from these tables; in studies checked, under half for an unresolved V gene and the rest for unknown reasons. For this sample there are about 29,000 clones; about 85% appear just once. The ten largest clones represent around 3% of the sample. Specimen: PBMCs, collected around atezolizumab (anti-PD-L1) treatment. Source of these receptors: a man between 65 and 85 years old with urothelial cancer.

The chain is built from TRBV6-5 and TRBJ1-1, with D possibly matching TRBD1 (5 bases). Germline CDR1 MNHEY, CDR2 SVGAGI. V was cut by 7 bases and J by 1 base, with 10 bases left in between. The CDR3 consists of 13 residues. The CDR3 region is CASNRQRNTEAFF. CDR3 nucleotides: TGTGCCAGCAACAGACAGAGGAACACTGAAGCTTTCTTT.

The chain employs TRBV28 and TRBJ1-2, with 8 bases lining up with TRBD1. Unmatched junction bases numbered 9, after V lost 5 bases and J lost 4 bases. CDR1 and CDR2 (germline): MDHEN, SYDVKM. The CDR3 is 15 residues long. The CDR3 DNA reads as TGTGCCAGCAGTGTACGACAGGGGATGGGCTATGGCTACACCTTC. It is translated as CASSVRQGMGYGYTF.

The rearrangement links TRBV9 to TRBJ1-6; the D is unclear. Germline CDR1 is SGDLS and CDR2 is YYNGEE. The V end was cut by 0 bases, the J end by 4 bases, with 11 bases between. The CDR3 totals 16 residues. The CDR3 DNA sequence: TGTGCCAGCAGCGTAGATGCGGGCGGGTATAATTCACCCCTCCACTTT. This gives the protein CASSVDAGGYNSPLHF.

The V call is TRBV4-1, the J call TRBJ2-1, with D tentatively TRBD2 (5 bases). The germline V and J ends were trimmed by 5 bases and 4 bases, with 12 bases remaining between them. The CDR3 is made up of 14 amino acids. Germline lookup yields CDR1 MGHRA and CDR2 YSYEKL. For the CDR3, the DNA is TGCGCCAGCAGCACTGGACTCACTTACAATGAGCAGTTCTTC. Protein: CASSTGLTYNEQFF.

The gene calls are TRBV18 and TRBJ2-3; D is unresolved. V dropped 3 bases and J dropped 2 bases, with 12 bases sitting between them. Germline V CDR1 and CDR2: KGHSH, LQKENI. The CDR3 runs to 15 residues. CDR3 nucleotide sequence: TGTGCCAGCTCACCCTTGACTGAGGACACAGATACGCAGTATTTT. Amino acids: CASSPLTEDTDTQYF.

This sequence joins TRBV13 and TRBJ2-7; TRBD2 matches 10 bases. J lost 4 bases, V lost 4 bases, and 16 bases had no gene match. Germline values: CDR1 PRHDT, CDR2 FYEKMQ (reference sequence). This CDR3 has 18 residues. The CDR3 region has the DNA TGTGCCAGCAGCTCCGGGGCTAGCGGGAGTAGGGGCTCTTACGAGCAGTACTTC. As protein: CASSSGASGSRGSYEQYF.

The V and J genes are TRBV5-6 and TRBJ2-4; D possibly corresponds to TRBD2 (6 bases). V lost 4 bases and J lost 9, with 17 bases in between. Germline V gene lookup returns CDR1 SGHDT and CDR2 YYEEEE. The CDR3 extends over 14 amino acids. In nucleotides, the CDR3 is TGTGCCAGCAGCCTCGGGACTTTTAGCGGCATTCAGTACTTC. Protein sequence: CASSLGTFSGIQYF.

The CDR3 protein is CASSLGQGGSEQYF. The CDR3 bases are TGCGCCAGCAGCTTAGGACAGGGAGGTTCCGAGCAGTACTTC. The chain is built from TRBV5-1 and TRBJ2-7; 8 bases line up with TRBD1. CDR3 size: 14 residues. The germline V gene has CDR1 SGHRS and CDR2 YFSETQ. V was clipped by 2 bases and J by 6 bases; unmatched bases: 7. The full variable domain, its missing parts supplied by reference TRBV5-1 and TRBJ2-7, is KAGVTQTPRYLIKTRGQQVTLSCSPISGHRSVSWYQQTPGQGLQFLFEYFSETQRNKGNFPGRFSGRQFSNSRSEMNVSTLELGDSALYLCASSLGQGGSEQYFGPGTRLTVT.

The chain is built from TRBV18 and TRBJ2-2; D unclear. This CDR3 has 15 amino acids. CDR1 and CDR2 from the germline V gene are KGHSH and LQKENI. The V gene lost 0 bases and the J gene lost 6 bases, with 11 bases spanning the gap. The DNA of the CDR3 is TGTGCCAGCTCACCACCGTATACAGAGCCCGGGGAGCTGTTTTTT. Translated, it gives CASSPPYTEPGELFF.

The rearrangement joins TRBV5-6 to TRBJ2-3, with D uncertain. Germline V gene data show CDR1 as SGHDT and CDR2 as YYEEEE. V was shortened by 1 base and J by 6 bases, with 12 bases between the two germline ends. The CDR3 totals 14 residues. The CDR3 bases are TGTGCCAGCAGCTTGTTCTCGTGGAGTGATACGCAGTATTTT. Translation gives CASSLFSWSDTQYF.

V and J are TRBV30 and TRBJ1-5; perhaps TRBD1 as D (6 bases). V shed 0 bases and J shed 7 bases, with 19 bases lying between them. Germline CDR1 GTSNPN, CDR2 SVGIG (reference sequence). The CDR3 is 16 residues long. The CDR3 coding sequence is TGTGCCTGGAGTGTACCCCTGCAGGGGACCGGGCAGCCCCAGCATTTT. As protein: CAWSVPLQGTGQPQHF.

This chain links TRBV9 with TRBJ2-7; 9 bases map to TRBD2. V trimming: 1 base; J trimming: 3 bases; junction bases outside the gene matches: 2. This CDR3 spans 14 amino acids. The germline V gene encodes CDR1 SGDLS and CDR2 YYNGEE. CDR3 bases: TGTGCCAGCAGCGTATATAGCGGGAGCTACGAGCAGTACTTC. It translates to CASSVYSGSYEQYF.

The chain links TRBV12-2 to TRBJ1-2; TRBD1 is the table's D call and was not checked against the DNA. TRBV12-2 is a documented pseudogene. The CDR3 is made up of 12 amino acids. The CDR3 loop reads CASTRQGNGYTF. CDR3 bases: TGTGCAAGTACGAGACAGGGGAATGGCTACACCTTC.

The chain carries TRBV7-2 and TRBJ2-7, with D perhaps TRBD1 (5 bases). CDR3 length: 14 residues. Germline CDR1 SGHTA, CDR2 FQGNSA. Trimming took off 4 bases at V and 3 bases at J, with 13 bases between the two ends. CDR3 coding DNA: TGTGCCAGCAGCTCCAATAGGGGCTTCTACGAGCAGTACTTC. This translates into CASSSNRGFYEQYF.